This T cell receptor beta chain derives from a study of blood T cell repertoires in COVID-19. Participants were aged about 18 to 100 years, lived in around 25 US areas, and enrolled virtually. Cohorts were assigned according to the clinical history that participants reported. Recovery meant two consecutive negative NP/OP PCR tests, professional clearance, or resolved symptoms. V lost 4 bases and J lost 6; bases outside the gene matches: 2. From germline, CDR1 is SGHRS and CDR2 YFSETQ. There are 12 residues in the CDR3. Using immunoSEQ multiplex PCR, the repertoire was profiled, and TCRdb retains in-frame clones only, with some absent. Here the sample spans nearly 350,000 clones, roughly 87% being singletons.

The sequenced sample consisted of PBMCs or T cells enriched from blood (not recorded which). This chain joins TRBV5-1 and TRBJ2-7, with 9 bases aligning to TRBD2. The clonotype originates from a woman aged 30 to 39 who had recovered from COVID-19. The CDR3 here is CASSPSGVEQYF. DNA of the CDR3: TGCGCCAGCAGCCCTAGCGGGGTCGAGCAGTACTTC.